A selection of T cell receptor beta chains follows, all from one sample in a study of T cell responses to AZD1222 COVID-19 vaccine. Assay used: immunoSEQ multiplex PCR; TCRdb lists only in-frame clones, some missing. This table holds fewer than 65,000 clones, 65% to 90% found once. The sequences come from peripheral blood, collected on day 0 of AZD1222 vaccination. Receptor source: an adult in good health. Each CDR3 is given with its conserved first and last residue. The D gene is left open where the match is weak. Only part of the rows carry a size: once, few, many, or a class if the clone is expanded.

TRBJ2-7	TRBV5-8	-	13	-	CASRRTMGYEQYF	TGTGCCAGCAGACGAACCATGGGATACGAGCAGTACTTC
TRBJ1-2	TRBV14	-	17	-	CASSHSYLTDRNYGYTF	TGTGCCAGCAGCCATTCTTATCTTACTGACAGAAACTATGGCTACACCTTC
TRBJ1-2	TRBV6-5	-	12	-	CASSRTEGGYTF	TGTGCCAGCAGTCGGACAGAGGGTGGCTACACCTTC
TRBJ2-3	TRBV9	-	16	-	CASSPHLAEVTDTQYF	TGTGCCAGCAGCCCGCACCTGGCGGAGGTCACAGATACGCAGTATTTT
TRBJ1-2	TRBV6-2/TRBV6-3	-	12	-	CASSWQQGGYTF	TGTGCCAGCAGTTGGCAGCAAGGAGGCTACACCTTC
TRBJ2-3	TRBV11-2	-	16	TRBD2	CASSLAASGSRDTQYF	TGTGCCAGCAGCTTAGCGGCTAGCGGGAGTAGAGATACGCAGTATTTT
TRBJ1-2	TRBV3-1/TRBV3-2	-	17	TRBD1	CASSQDSGNRGHYGYTF	TGTGCCAGCAGCCAAGATAGTGGAAACAGGGGTCACTATGGCTACACCTTC
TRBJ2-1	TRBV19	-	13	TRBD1	CASSWDRDNEQFF	TGTGCCAGTAGTTGGGACAGGGACAATGAGCAGTTCTTC
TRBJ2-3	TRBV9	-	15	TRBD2	CASARTSGSTDTQYF	TGTGCCAGCGCACGGACTAGCGGGAGCACAGATACGCAGTATTTT
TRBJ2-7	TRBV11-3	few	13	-	CASSLDEGYEQYF	TGTGCCAGCAGCTTAGATGAGGGGTACGAGCAGTACTTC
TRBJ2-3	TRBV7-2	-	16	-	CASSLYGTQSTDTQYF	TGTGCCAGCAGCTTATACGGGACACAGAGCACAGATACGCAGTATTTT
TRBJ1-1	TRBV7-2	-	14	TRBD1	CASSLEGQRFEAFF	TGTGCCAGCAGCTTAGAGGGACAGAGGTTTGAAGCTTTCTTT
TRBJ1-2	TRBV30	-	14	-	CAWRRTGSTYGYTF	TGTGCCTGGAGGAGAACAGGGTCAACCTATGGCTACACCTTC
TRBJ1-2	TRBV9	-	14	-	CASSADRLNYGYTF	TGTGCCAGCAGCGCGGACAGATTGAACTATGGCTACACCTTC
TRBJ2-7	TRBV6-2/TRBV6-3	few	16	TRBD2	CASSGGTSGSPYEQYF	TGTGCCAGCAGCGGTGGGACTAGCGGGAGCCCCTACGAGCAGTACTTC
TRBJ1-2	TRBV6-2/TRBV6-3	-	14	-	CASNPGVWARGYTF	TGTGCCAGCAACCCCGGGGTTTGGGCTCGGGGCTACACCTTC
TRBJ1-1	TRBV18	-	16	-	CASSPPNGQGNTEAFF	TGTGCCAGCTCACCGCCGAACGGGCAGGGCAACACTGAAGCTTTCTTT
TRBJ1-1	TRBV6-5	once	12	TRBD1	CASSTGQGGAFF	TGTGCCAGCAGTACCGGACAGGGAGGAGCTTTCTTT
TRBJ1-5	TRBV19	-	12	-	CASSESRKPQHF	TGTGCCAGTAGTGAGAGCCGAAAGCCCCAGCATTTT
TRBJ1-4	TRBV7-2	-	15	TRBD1	CASSLVGDRAEKLFF	TGTGCCAGCAGCTTAGTTGGTGACAGGGCTGAAAAACTGTTTTTT
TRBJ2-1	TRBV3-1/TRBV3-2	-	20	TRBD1	CASSQAAYGAGTGYLSEQFF	TGTGCCAGCAGCCAAGCGGCTTATGGGGCCGGGACAGGGTATCTGAGTGAGCAGTTCTTC
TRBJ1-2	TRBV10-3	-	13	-	CAIRETVPYGYTF	TGTGCCATCAGGGAGACAGTCCCCTATGGCTACACCTTC
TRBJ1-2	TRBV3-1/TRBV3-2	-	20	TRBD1	CASSQPLFSRGTGGNYGYTF	TGTGCCAGCAGCCAACCCCTTTTTAGCCGAGGGACAGGGGGTAACTATGGCTACACCTTC
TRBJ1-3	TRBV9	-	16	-	CASSAGDRLSGNTIYF	TGTGCCAGCAGCGCGGGAGACAGGCTCTCTGGAAACACCATATATTTT
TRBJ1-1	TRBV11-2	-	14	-	CASVWGRGETEAFF	TGTGCCAGCGTCTGGGGGAGAGGGGAGACTGAAGCTTTCTTT
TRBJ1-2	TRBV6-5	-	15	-	CASNFKSTGLYGYTF	TGTGCCAGCAACTTTAAGTCGACAGGACTCTATGGCTACACCTTC
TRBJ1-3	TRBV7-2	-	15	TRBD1	CASSSDTGAGNTIYF	TGTGCCAGCAGCTCAGATACAGGGGCTGGAAACACCATATATTTT
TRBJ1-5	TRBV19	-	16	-	CASSIPRPTRNQPQHF	TGTGCCAGTAGTATCCCCAGGCCTACCCGCAATCAGCCCCAGCATTTT
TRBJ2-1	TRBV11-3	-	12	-	CASSSDFWRQFF	TGTGCCAGCAGCTCGGACTTCTGGAGGCAGTTCTTC
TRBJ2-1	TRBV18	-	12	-	CASSLGLDEQFF	TGTGCCAGCTCACTTGGCCTCGATGAGCAGTTCTTC
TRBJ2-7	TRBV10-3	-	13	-	CATRGAAYYEQYF	TGTGCCACCCGGGGAGCGGCCTACTACGAGCAGTACTTC
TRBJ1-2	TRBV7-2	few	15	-	CASSPRWGINYGYTF	TGTGCCAGCAGCCCTCGCTGGGGGATAAACTATGGCTACACCTTC
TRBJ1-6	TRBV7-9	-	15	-	CASSRRGTITSPLHF	TGTGCCAGCAGCCGCCGGGGGACTATCACTTCACCCCTCCACTTT
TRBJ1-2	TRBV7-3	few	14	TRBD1	CASSPGGSFYGYTF	TGTGCCAGCAGCCCAGGGGGAAGTTTCTATGGCTACACCTTC
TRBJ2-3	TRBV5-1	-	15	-	CASSLRTRGEDTQYF	TGCGCCAGCAGCCTTCGGACTAGGGGGGAAGATACGCAGTATTTT
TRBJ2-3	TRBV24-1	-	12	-	CATGGLRDTQYF	TGTGCCACCGGGGGTCTACGCGATACGCAGTATTTT
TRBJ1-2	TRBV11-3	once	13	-	CASSGRGFYGYTF	TGTGCCAGCAGCGGTAGGGGGTTCTATGGCTACACCTTC
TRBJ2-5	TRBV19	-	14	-	CASSIGGFQETQYF	TGTGCCAGTAGTATCGGGGGATTCCAAGAGACCCAGTACTTC
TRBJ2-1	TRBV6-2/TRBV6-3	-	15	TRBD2	CASSRTSGRAGEQFF	TGTGCCAGCAGCCGAACTAGCGGGAGGGCCGGGGAGCAGTTCTTC
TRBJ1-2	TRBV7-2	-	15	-	CASSRAVGQSYGYTF	TGTGCCAGCAGCCGCGCGGTGGGACAATCCTATGGCTACACCTTC